This is a list of T cell receptor beta chains from one sample in a study of T cells in localized non-small cell lung cancer. Profiled with immunoSEQ multiplex PCR; TCRdb holds only in-frame clones, not every one. The repertoire consists of about 59,000 clones, with roughly nine tenths occurring once and the leading ten covering about 20%. The sequences come from peripheral blood, collected before any cancer treatment. The origin of the receptors is a man aged 40-75 years with stage I lung adenocarcinoma. Each CDR3 is given with its conserved first and last residue. D genes are given only for firm matches. Not every row has a clone size; where given, it reads once, few, many or a size class.

d_call clone_size j_call v_call cdr3_nt cdr3_aa
NA NA TRBJ2-5 TRBV11-2 TGTGCCAGCAGCTTAGTGGTGGGATTAGCAGAGACCCAGTACTTC CASSLVVGLAETQYF
TRBD2 NA TRBJ2-1 TRBV4-1 TGCGCCAGCAGCCATCGAAAAGCGGGAGGGTCCTACAATGAGCAGTTCTTC CASSHRKAGGSYNEQFF
TRBD1 NA TRBJ2-7 TRBV19 TGTGCCAGTACCCCGCCCCCGGGACAGGGGGCCTGGGAGCAGTACTTC CASTPPPGQGAWEQYF
NA NA TRBJ2-3 TRBV27 TGTGCCAGCAGTTCCGCCGGGACAACTAGCACAGATACGCAGTATTTT CASSSAGTTSTDTQYF
TRBD2 NA TRBJ2-5 TRBV7-8 TGTGCCAGCAGCTCCGGGACTAGCGGGAGACCCCAAGAGACCCAGTACTTC CASSSGTSGRPQETQYF
NA NA TRBJ1-2 TRBV30 TGTGCCTGGAGCCCAACGGGGGGGGCGAATAACTATGGCTACACCTTC CAWSPTGGANNYGYTF
TRBD2 NA TRBJ2-1 TRBV28 TGTGCCAGCAGGACGCTAGCGGGAGGGCGCAATGAGCAGTTCTTC CASRTLAGGRNEQFF
NA NA TRBJ2-2 TRBV28 TGTGCCAGCAGTTTGGCGGCCGGGGAGCTGTTTTTT CASSLAAGELFF
TRBD2 once TRBJ2-3 TRBV7-3 TGTGCCAGCAGCCGGCTTGGGGTAGCGGGAGTGGGCACAGATACGCAGTATTTT CASSRLGVAGVGTDTQYF
TRBD2 NA TRBJ2-5 TRBV28 TGTGCCAGCAGGGGACTAGCGGGAGTCCAAGAGACCCAGTACTTC CASRGLAGVQETQYF
TRBD2 NA TRBJ2-7 TRBV28 TGTGCCAGTAGATGGACTAGCGGGGATACCTACGAGCAGTACTTC CASRWTSGDTYEQYF
NA NA TRBJ2-7 TRBV9 TGTGCCAGCAGCGTAGAATCAGGGGTCGGCGAGCAGTACTTC CASSVESGVGEQYF
NA NA TRBJ1-6 TRBV18 TGTGCCAGCTCACCACAGGACATACCGACGGCCCTCCACTTT CASSPQDIPTALHF
TRBD2 NA TRBJ2-5 TRBV19 TGTGCCAGTAGTATAGTGGCGGGAGGGCAACTGGAGACCCAGTACTTC CASSIVAGGQLETQYF
TRBD2 NA TRBJ2-3 TRBV5-1 TGCGCCAGCAGCTTGGGGACTAGCGGGAGATTTGGGGGCACAGATACGCAGTATTTT CASSLGTSGRFGGTDTQYF
NA once TRBJ2-5 TRBV9 TGTGCCAGCAGCGAACCGGGGGCCGGAGGAGAGACCCAGTACTTC CASSEPGAGGETQYF
NA few TRBJ1-2 TRBV4-2 TGTGCCAGCAGCCAAGCACAGGGCGACGGGTATGGCTACACCTTC CASSQAQGDGYGYTF
TRBD1 NA TRBJ1-6 TRBV5-1 TGCGCCAGCAGCGAGGGACAGGGGGACTACTCACCCCTCCACTTT CASSEGQGDYSPLHF
TRBD2 NA TRBJ2-2 TRBV7-2 TGTGCCAGCAGCCCTAGCGGGAGGGACCGGGAGCTGTTTTTT CASSPSGRDRELFF